A single sample gave rise to the 25 T cell receptor beta chains below, sequenced in a study of blood T cell repertoires in COVID-19. Some clones are missing from TCRdb's copy, which holds only in-frame ones; the method was immunoSEQ multiplex PCR. This sample has around 60,000 clones, with around 90% found just once. The sample comprised peripheral blood. These receptors were collected from a human donor with active COVID-19. The donor label of this sample is uncertain.

The chain combines TRBV7-9 with TRBJ1-1; 7 bases are shared with TRBD1. This CDR3 has 17 amino acids. J lost 3 bases, V lost 5 bases, and 15 bases had no gene match. The germline gives CDR1 SEHNR, CDR2 FQNEAQ (reference sequence). CDR3 residues: CASSDPRDRFSDTEAFF. For the CDR3, the DNA is TGTGCCAGCAGCGACCCCCGGGACAGATTCTCGGACACTGAAGCTTTCTTT.

V and J are TRBV7-6 and TRBJ1-5; D not resolved. This CDR3 contains 15 residues. V lost 2 bases, J lost 5 bases, and 13 bases lay in between. Germline loops: CDR1 SGHVS, CDR2 FNYEAQ. The DNA of the CDR3 is TGTGCCAGCAGCTTAAGTCGGGGTATACATCAGCCCCAGCATTTT. This encodes CASSLSRGIHQPQHF.

This chain connects TRBV7-9 to TRBJ2-2; 10 bases agree with TRBD1. V trimming: 5 bases; J trimming: 5 bases; junction bases outside the gene matches: 8. Germline values: CDR1 SEHNR, CDR2 FQNEAQ (reference sequence). This CDR3 contains 16 residues. The CDR3 DNA sequence: TGTGCCAGCAGCCCTCGGACAGGGGGTTTAACCGGGGAGCTGTTTTTT. It specifies CASSPRTGGLTGELFF.

CDR3 sequence (DNA): TGTGCCAGCAGTTTATTTAGACTAGCGGGCACAGATACGCAGTATTTT. It encodes CASSLFRLAGTDTQYF. The rearrangement joins TRBV27 to TRBJ2-3; the match to TRBD2 covers 9 bases. From germline, CDR1 is MNHEY and CDR2 SMNVEV (reference sequence). The CDR3 contains 16 residues. V trimming: 1 base; J trimming: 1 base; junction bases outside the gene matches: 3.

This clone counts as large. The chain joins TRBV28 to TRBJ1-5; D gene unclear. The CDR3 has 13 residues. Deletions cut 2 bases from V and 3 bases from J, with 5 bases between. Germline V lookup: CDR1 MDHEN, CDR2 SYDVKM. The CDR3 DNA reads as TGTGCCAGCAGTTTAGAGGACAATCAGCCCCAGCATTTT. This translates into CASSLEDNQPQHF. Full variable domain (remainder filled in from reference TRBV28 and TRBJ1-5): DVKVTQSSRYLVKRTGEKVFLECVQDMDHENMFWYRQDPGLGLRLIYFSYDVKMKEKGDIPEGYSVSREKKERFSLILESASTNQTSMYLCASSLEDNQPQHFGDGTRLSIL.

The chain couples TRBV30 to TRBJ1-3; the D gene is possibly TRBD1 (6 bases). V lost 4 bases and J 7 bases, leaving 14 bases between the germline ends. Germline lookup yields CDR1 GTSNPN and CDR2 SVGIG (reference sequence). The CDR3 extends over 13 amino acids. CDR3 amino acids: CAWTSGQWNTIYF. CDR3 nucleotide sequence: TGTGCCTGGACCTCCGGACAGTGGAACACCATATATTTT.

This chain connects TRBV6-4 to TRBJ2-3, with 9 bases lining up with TRBD1. Germline CDR1 reads MRHNA; CDR2 reads SNTAGT. J was trimmed by 2 bases and V by 6 bases; bases with no gene match: 6. This CDR3 is built from 15 residues. CDR3 nucleotides: TGTGCCAGCAGCGCACAGGGGGCCCCCACAGATACGCAGTATTTT. Its translation is CASSAQGAPTDTQYF.

The rearrangement joins TRBV7-9 to TRBJ2-7; no clear D gene. Germline V gene data show CDR1 as SEHNR and CDR2 as FQNEAQ (reference sequence). This CDR3 spans 14 amino acids. Trimming cost V 6 bases and J 1 base, with 13 bases left between them. CDR3 amino acids: CASRRETTSYEQYF. Here the CDR3 DNA reads TGTGCCAGCAGGCGTGAGACAACTTCCTACGAGCAGTACTTC.

CDR3 in amino acids: CASSPTSALAKNIQYF. DNA of the CDR3: TGTGCCAGCAGCCCTACTAGCGCGCTAGCCAAAAACATTCAGTACTTC. The chain uses TRBV7-8 and TRBJ2-4, with 7 bases fitting TRBD2. The CDR3 spans 16 residues. Per the germline V gene, CDR1 is SGHVS and CDR2 is FQNEAQ. With V trimmed by 5 bases and J by 0 bases, 7 bases remained unmatched.

In its sample, this clone was seen once. The chain employs TRBV10-3 and TRBJ1-2; D unclear. This CDR3 comprises 14 residues. Germline loops: CDR1 ENHRY, CDR2 SYGVKD. V was shortened by 0 bases and J by 3 bases, with 8 bases between the two germline ends. This chain's CDR3 is CAISESGGHYGYTF. CDR3 DNA: TGTGCCATCAGTGAGTCGGGAGGGCACTATGGCTACACCTTC.

The rearrangement links TRBV7-3 to TRBJ2-3; D may be TRBD1 (5 bases). Trimming took off 2 bases at V and 4 bases at J, with 7 bases between the two ends. CDR1 SGHTA and CDR2 FQGTGA come from the germline V gene. The CDR3 has 13 residues. CDR3: CASSLGAADTQYF. The CDR3 DNA reads TGTGCCAGCAGCTTAGGGGCGGCAGATACGCAGTATTTT. Drawing the rest from reference TRBV7-3 and TRBJ2-3, the complete variable domain is GAGVSQTPSNKVTEKGKYVELRCDPISGHTALYWYRQSLGQGPEFLIYFQGTGAADDSGLPNDRFFAVRPEGSVSTLKIQRTERGDSAVYLCASSLGAADTQYFGPGTRLTVL.

This clone was observed a few times. This chain uses TRBV4-1 with TRBJ2-3, with 10 bases that match TRBD2. The CDR3 totals 17 residues. Trimming took 4 bases from V and 4 from J; bases not matched to a gene: 11. CDR1 is MGHRA and CDR2 is YSYEKL in the germline V gene. This CDR3 is CASSPSGGAGFADTQYF. The CDR3, as DNA: TGCGCCAGCAGCCCAAGCGGGGGGGCCGGATTTGCAGATACGCAGTATTTT.

This chain joins TRBV5-4 and TRBJ2-7, with TRBD2 as a possible D gene (5 bases). Germline V gene sequence: CDR1 SGHNT, CDR2 YYREEE (reference sequence). This CDR3 has 14 amino acids. Trimming shortened V by 4 bases and J by 2 bases, and 13 bases separated the two germline ends. The CDR3 DNA follows: TGTGCCAGCAGCCGGAAAACGGGGACCTACGAGCAGTACTTC. This codes for CASSRKTGTYEQYF. Looking up the rest from reference TRBV5-4 and TRBJ2-7 gives the full variable domain: ETGVTQSPTHLIKTRGQQVTLRCSSQSGHNTVSWYQQALGQGPQFIFQYYREEENGRGNFPPRFSGLQFPNYSSELNVNALELDDSALYLCASSRKTGTYEQYFGPGTRLTVT.

The table lists this clone with a count of one. The chain is built from TRBV5-1 and TRBJ2-3; 8 bases are shared with TRBD2. The CDR3 contains 14 residues. CDR1 and CDR2 (germline): SGHRS, YFSETQ. J was trimmed by 6 bases and V by 7 bases; bases with no gene match: 10. The CDR3 bases are TGCGCCAGCCAGCTCGGGGGGGCGGGGGATACGCAGTATTTT. Translating gives CASQLGGAGDTQYF.

This clone was recorded only once. In nucleotides, the CDR3 is TGTGCCAGCAGCTTGGGCGTTTCCTACTACGAGCAGTACTTC. It translates to CASSLGVSYYEQYF. This chain connects TRBV5-6 to TRBJ2-7, with D unclear. Germline V gene sequence: CDR1 SGHDT, CDR2 YYEEEE. The CDR3 contains 14 residues. V gave up 0 bases and J gave up 3 bases, with 10 bases separating them.

The V gene is TRBV4-3, the J gene TRBJ2-3; 14 nucleotides align to TRBD2. V trimming: 1 base; J trimming: 6 bases; junction bases outside the gene matches: 0. This CDR3 region has 15 residues. Germline CDR1 reads LGHNA; CDR2 reads YSLEER. The CDR3 is CASSQGTSGGDTQYF. CDR3 bases: TGCGCCAGCAGCCAAGGGACTAGCGGGGGGGATACGCAGTATTTT.

The J gene is TRBJ2-1, the V gene TRBV5-6, with TRBD2 as a possible D gene (5 bases). Germline CDR1 reads SGHDT; CDR2 reads YYEEEE. Trimming pared 4 bases from V and 5 bases from J, leaving 13 bases between. The CDR3 extends over 14 amino acids. CDR3 residues: CASSTPGINNEQFF. CDR3 sequence (DNA): TGTGCCAGCAGCACGCCCGGGATTAACAATGAGCAGTTCTTC. Full variable domain (missing parts from reference TRBV5-6 and TRBJ2-1): DAGVTQSPTHLIKTRGQQVTLRCSPKSGHDTVSWYQQALGQGPQFIFQYYEEEERQRGNFPDRFSGHQFPNYSSELNVNALLLGDSALYLCASSTPGINNEQFFGPGTRLTVL.

This clone was detected only once. This chain joins TRBV7-9 and TRBJ2-1; D remains unclear. Germline V lookup: CDR1 SEHNR, CDR2 FQNEAQ (reference sequence). Trimming took off 2 bases at V and 3 bases at J, with 5 bases between the two ends. The CDR3 covers 13 residues. This chain's CDR3 is CASSLTDYNEQFF. In nucleotides, the CDR3 is TGTGCCAGCAGCTTAACAGACTACAATGAGCAGTTCTTC.

A note on this clone: This CDR3 is also generated by other DNA sequences in the sample. Here the CDR3 reads CASSQDSPNTEAFF. The CDR3 DNA reads as TGCGCCAGCAGCCAAGATTCTCCGAACACTGAAGCTTTCTTT. This rearrangement joins TRBV4-1 to TRBJ1-1, with D hard to call. The CDR3 is made up of 14 amino acids. Trimming removed 0 bases at V and 1 base at J, with 6 bases between. Germline V CDR1 and CDR2: MGHRA, YSYEKL.

Only one count was recorded for this clone. This chain connects TRBV6-5 to TRBJ2-5, with 8 bases lining up with TRBD1. With V trimmed by 9 bases and J by 9 bases, 12 bases remained unmatched. The CDR3 totals 13 residues. Germline V gene sequence: CDR1 MNHEY, CDR2 SVGAGI. The CDR3 DNA sequence: TGTGCCAGTACGGACAGGGTCGCGGTGGCCCAGTACTTC. Residues: CASTDRVAVAQYF.

The rearrangement uses TRBV18 and TRBJ1-1; a weak D match, TRBD1 (6 bases). The length of the CDR3 is 13 residues. Trimming took 8 bases from V and 1 from J, leaving 11 bases between them. Germline loops: CDR1 KGHSH, CDR2 LQKENI. CDR3 residues: CASTPDRNTEAFF. In DNA, the CDR3 is TGTGCCAGCACCCCGGACAGGAACACTGAAGCTTTCTTT. Using reference TRBV18 and TRBJ1-1 for the parts outside the CDR3, the full variable domain is NAGVMQNPRHLVRRRGQEARLRCSPMKGHSHVYWYRQLPEEGLKFMVYLQKENIIDESGMPKERFSAEFPKEGPSILRIQQVVRGDSAAYFCASTPDRNTEAFFGQGTRLTVV.

The CDR3 here is CASSLGSGRGDTQYF. For the CDR3, the DNA is TGCGCCAGCAGCTTGGGTAGCGGGAGGGGAGATACGCAGTATTTT. The chain recombines TRBV5-1 with TRBJ2-3, with 11 bases fitting TRBD2. The V segment lost 0 bases and the J segment 5 bases; nucleotides outside the gene matches: 2. In germline, CDR1 is SGHRS, CDR2 YFSETQ. The CDR3 is 15 residues long.

The gene calls are TRBV2 and TRBJ1-5, with D unresolved. Germline CDR1 SNHLY, CDR2 FYNNEI. V dropped 1 base and J dropped 4 bases, with 8 bases sitting between them. The length of the CDR3 is 14 residues. The CDR3 loop is CASSEVSGNQPQHF. CDR3 in DNA: TGTGCCAGCAGTGAAGTATCAGGAAATCAGCCCCAGCATTTT.

The chain employs TRBV24-1 and TRBJ2-2; 7 bases are a match to TRBD1. Unmatched junction bases numbered 3, after V lost 7 bases and J lost 2 bases. The CDR3 is 14 residues long. Germline V gives CDR1 KGHDR, CDR2 SFDVKD. The CDR3 here is CATRGQTNTGELFF. In nucleotides, the CDR3 is TGTGCCACCAGGGGACAGACAAACACCGGGGAGCTGTTTTTT.

This clone was recorded once. The chain joins TRBV9 to TRBJ2-7; weak D call: TRBD1 (6 bases). The CDR3 is 15 amino acids. CDR1 SGDLS and CDR2 YYNGEE come from the germline V gene. The germline V and J ends were trimmed by 2 bases and 3 bases, with 15 bases remaining between them. Here the CDR3 reads CASSVSNRAGYEQYF. The DNA of the CDR3 is TGTGCCAGCAGCGTCTCGAACAGGGCGGGCTACGAGCAGTACTTC.